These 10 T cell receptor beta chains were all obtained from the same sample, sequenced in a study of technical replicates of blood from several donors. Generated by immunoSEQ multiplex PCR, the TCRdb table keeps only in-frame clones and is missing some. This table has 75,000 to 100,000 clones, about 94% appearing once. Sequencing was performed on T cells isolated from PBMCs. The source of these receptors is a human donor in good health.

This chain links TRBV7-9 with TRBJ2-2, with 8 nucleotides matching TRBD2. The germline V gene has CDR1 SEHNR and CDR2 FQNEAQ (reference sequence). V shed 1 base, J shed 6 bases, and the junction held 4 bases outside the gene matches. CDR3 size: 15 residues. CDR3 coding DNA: TGTGCCAGCAGCTTAGTGCCTAGCGGGTCCGGGGAGCTGTTTTTT. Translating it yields CASSLVPSGSGELFF.

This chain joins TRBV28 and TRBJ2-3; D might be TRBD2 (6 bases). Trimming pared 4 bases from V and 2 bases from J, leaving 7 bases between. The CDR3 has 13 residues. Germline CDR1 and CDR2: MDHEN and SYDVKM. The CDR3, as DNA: TGTGCCAGCAGTTGGGACTCCACAGATACGCAGTATTTT. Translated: CASSWDSTDTQYF. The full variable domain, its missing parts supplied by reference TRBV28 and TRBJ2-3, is DVKVTQSSRYLVKRTGEKVFLECVQDMDHENMFWYRQDPGLGLRLIYFSYDVKMKEKGDIPEGYSVSREKKERFSLILESASTNQTSMYLCASSWDSTDTQYFGPGTRLTVL.

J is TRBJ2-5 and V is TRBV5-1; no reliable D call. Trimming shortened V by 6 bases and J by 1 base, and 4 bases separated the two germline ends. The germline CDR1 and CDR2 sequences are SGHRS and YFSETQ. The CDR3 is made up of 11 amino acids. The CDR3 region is CASTLQETQYF. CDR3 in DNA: TGCGCCAGCACCCTCCAAGAGACCCAGTACTTC.

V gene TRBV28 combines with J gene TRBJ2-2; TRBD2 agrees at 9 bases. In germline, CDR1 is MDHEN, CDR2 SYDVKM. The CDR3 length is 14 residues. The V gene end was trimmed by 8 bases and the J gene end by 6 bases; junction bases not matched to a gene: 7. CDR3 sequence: CASRVAGAPGELFF. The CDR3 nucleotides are TGTGCCAGCCGAGTAGCGGGAGCCCCCGGGGAGCTGTTTTTT.

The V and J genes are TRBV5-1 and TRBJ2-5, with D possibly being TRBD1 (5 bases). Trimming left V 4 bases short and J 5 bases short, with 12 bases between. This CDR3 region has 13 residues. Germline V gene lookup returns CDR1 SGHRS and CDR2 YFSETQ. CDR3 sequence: CASSPGSGETQYF. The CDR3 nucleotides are TGCGCCAGCAGCCCAGGGTCAGGGGAGACCCAGTACTTC.

CDR3 nucleotide sequence: TGCGCCAGCAGCCAGTTCGGGACAGGGAATGAAAAACTGTTTTTT. It codes for CASSQFGTGNEKLFF. The chain is built from TRBV4-1 and TRBJ1-4; the match to TRBD1 covers 9 bases. V shed 3 bases, J shed 5 bases, and the junction held 4 bases outside the gene matches. CDR1 and CDR2 (germline): MGHRA, YSYEKL. The CDR3 runs to 15 residues.

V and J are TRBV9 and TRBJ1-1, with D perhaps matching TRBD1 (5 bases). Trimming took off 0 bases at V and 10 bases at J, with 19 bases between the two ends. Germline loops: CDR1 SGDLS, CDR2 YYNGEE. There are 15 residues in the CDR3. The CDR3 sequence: CASSVATGGNSGAFF. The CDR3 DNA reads TGTGCCAGCAGCGTAGCTACAGGCGGCAACTCGGGAGCTTTCTTT.

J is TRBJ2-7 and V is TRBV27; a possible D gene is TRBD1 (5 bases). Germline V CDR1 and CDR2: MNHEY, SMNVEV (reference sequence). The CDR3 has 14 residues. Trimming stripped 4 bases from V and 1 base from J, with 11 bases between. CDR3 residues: CASSWQGRSYEQYF. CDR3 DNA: TGTGCCAGCAGTTGGCAGGGTCGGTCCTACGAGCAGTACTTC.

Here the CDR3 reads CASSHGFRGRAYEQYF. Here the CDR3 DNA reads TGTGCCAGCAGCCACGGTTTTCGCGGGAGGGCCTACGAGCAGTACTTC. The chain carries TRBV14 and TRBJ2-7, with 9 positions matching TRBD2. V was pared by 3 bases and J by 2 bases, with 8 bases of the junction left unmatched. This CDR3 has 16 residues. Germline V CDR1 and CDR2: SGHDN, FVKESK. The whole variable domain, filled in from reference TRBV14 and TRBJ2-7, reads EAGVTQFPSHSVIEKGQTVTLRCDPISGHDNLYWYRRVMGKEIKFLLHFVKESKQDESGMPNNRFLAERTGGTYSTLKVQPAELEDSGVYFCASSHGFRGRAYEQYFGPGTRLTVT.

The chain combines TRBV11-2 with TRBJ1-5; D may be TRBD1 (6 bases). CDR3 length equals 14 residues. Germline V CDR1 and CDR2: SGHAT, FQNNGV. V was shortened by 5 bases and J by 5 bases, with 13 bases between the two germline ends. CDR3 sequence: CASSTGPGDQPQHF. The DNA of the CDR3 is TGTGCCAGCAGCACGGGCCCAGGGGATCAGCCCCAGCATTTT.